A selection of T cell receptor beta chains follows, all from one sample in a study of T cell changes during pregnancy in multiple sclerosis. TCRdb's table, derived via immunoSEQ multiplex PCR, lists solely in-frame clones and lacks some. The data contain around 78,000 clones, 91% of them seen just once; the ten biggest clones take up around 0.7%. This material consisted of peripheral blood, taken in the third trimester of pregnancy. The receptor set was obtained from a female donor in good health, enrolled as a control in a pregnancy study. Both conserved end residues are part of each CDR3. A D gene is named only where the DNA matches it firmly. The size of a clone is reported for some rows only, either as once, few or many, or as a class for expanded clones.

v_gene: TRBV7-2; len: 15; abundance: -; d_gene: TRBD2; j_gene: TRBJ2-1; CDR3nt: TGTGCCAGCAGCTTTGCTAGCGGCGCCTACAATGAGCAGTTCTTC; CDR3aa: CASSFASGAYNEQFF
v_gene: TRBV7-2; len: 14; abundance: -; d_gene: -; j_gene: TRBJ2-7; CDR3nt: TGTGCCAGCAGCCGTGGCGGGACTCTCTACGAGCAGTACTTC; CDR3aa: CASSRGGTLYEQYF
v_gene: TRBV6-1; len: 14; abundance: -; d_gene: -; j_gene: TRBJ1-2; CDR3nt: TGTGCCAGCATCCGATCAGGGGACGGCTATGGCTACACCTTC; CDR3aa: CASIRSGDGYGYTF
v_gene: TRBV6-5; len: 13; abundance: -; d_gene: -; j_gene: TRBJ1-2; CDR3nt: TGTGCCAGCAGCCCGGGACATTTACATGGCTACACCTTC; CDR3aa: CASSPGHLHGYTF
v_gene: TRBV7-9; len: 14; abundance: few; d_gene: TRBD2; j_gene: TRBJ2-7; CDR3nt: TGTGCCAGCAGCTGGGCGGGAGGAGGCTACGAGCAGTACTTC; CDR3aa: CASSWAGGGYEQYF
v_gene: TRBV5-4; len: 14; abundance: -; d_gene: -; j_gene: TRBJ1-4; CDR3nt: TGTGCCAGCAGCTTGGGCAGTGATAATGAAAAACTGTTTTTT; CDR3aa: CASSLGSDNEKLFF
v_gene: TRBV9; len: 14; abundance: -; d_gene: TRBD1; j_gene: TRBJ1-3; CDR3nt: TGTGCCAGCAGCCTTGGACAGGGCCAAAACACCATATATTTT; CDR3aa: CASSLGQGQNTIYF
v_gene: TRBV6-5; len: 16; abundance: -; d_gene: -; j_gene: TRBJ1-5; CDR3nt: TGTGCCAGCAGTTCGGGTTGGAGGGAGAGCAATCAGCCCCAGCATTTT; CDR3aa: CASSSGWRESNQPQHF
v_gene: TRBV19; len: 15; abundance: -; d_gene: TRBD2; j_gene: TRBJ2-5; CDR3nt: TGTGCCAGTAGTATCCTACCAGCGGGAGTGGAGACCCAGTACTTC; CDR3aa: CASSILPAGVETQYF
v_gene: TRBV19; len: 17; abundance: -; d_gene: TRBD1; j_gene: TRBJ1-5; CDR3nt: TGTGCCAGTAAGGGGGGGACAGGGCAAAATAGCAATCAGCCCCAGCATTTT; CDR3aa: CASKGGTGQNSNQPQHF
v_gene: TRBV9; len: 15; abundance: -; d_gene: -; j_gene: TRBJ1-1; CDR3nt: TGTGCCAGCAGCGTCCCGGGACGAGAGGGGGCTGAAGCTTTCTTT; CDR3aa: CASSVPGREGAEAFF
v_gene: TRBV15; len: 17; abundance: -; d_gene: TRBD1; j_gene: TRBJ2-7; CDR3nt: TGTGCCACCAGCAGAGATACCAGGACAGGGAATACCTACGAGCAGTACTTC; CDR3aa: CATSRDTRTGNTYEQYF
v_gene: TRBV19; len: 14; abundance: -; d_gene: -; j_gene: TRBJ1-1; CDR3nt: TGTGCCAGTAGTATGGGGACTGTGAACACTGAAGCTTTCTTT; CDR3aa: CASSMGTVNTEAFF
v_gene: TRBV27; len: 15; abundance: -; d_gene: TRBD1; j_gene: TRBJ2-7; CDR3nt: TGTGCCAGCAGTTGGGACAGAGTTCCAGTCTACGAGCAGTACTTC; CDR3aa: CASSWDRVPVYEQYF
v_gene: TRBV6-1; len: 19; abundance: -; d_gene: TRBD1; j_gene: TRBJ1-2; CDR3nt: TGTGCCAGCAGTGAGAGTCGGTTGGGACAGGGGGCCTCTAACTATGGCTACACCTTC; CDR3aa: CASSESRLGQGASNYGYTF
v_gene: TRBV5-1; len: 16; abundance: -; d_gene: TRBD1; j_gene: TRBJ1-6; CDR3nt: TGCGCCAGCAGCTTGAGACAGGGGGCCGTGGATTCACCCCTCCACTTT; CDR3aa: CASSLRQGAVDSPLHF
v_gene: TRBV2; len: 15; abundance: -; d_gene: TRBD1; j_gene: TRBJ2-3; CDR3nt: TGTGCCAGCAGTCGACAGGGGGGTAGCACAGATACGCAGTATTTT; CDR3aa: CASSRQGGSTDTQYF
v_gene: TRBV7-2; len: 15; abundance: -; d_gene: TRBD1; j_gene: TRBJ1-1; CDR3nt: TGTGCCAGCAGCTTGAAACAGGGGGCTTGGACTGAAGCTTTCTTT; CDR3aa: CASSLKQGAWTEAFF
v_gene: TRBV19; len: 14; abundance: -; d_gene: TRBD1; j_gene: TRBJ2-5; CDR3nt: TGTGCCAGTAGTACCGGGACAGGGTCCAATACCCAGTACTTC; CDR3aa: CASSTGTGSNTQYF
v_gene: TRBV5-6; len: 18; abundance: -; d_gene: TRBD1; j_gene: TRBJ1-4; CDR3nt: TGTGCCAGCAGCTTGGTAGGGACAGGGACCGCAACTAATGAAAAACTGTTTTTT; CDR3aa: CASSLVGTGTATNEKLFF
v_gene: TRBV27; len: 15; abundance: -; d_gene: TRBD1; j_gene: TRBJ2-7; CDR3nt: TGTGCCAGCAGTGCCTGGCAGGGGGTAACCTACGAGCAGTACTTC; CDR3aa: CASSAWQGVTYEQYF
v_gene: TRBV28; len: 15; abundance: -; d_gene: -; j_gene: TRBJ1-1; CDR3nt: TGTGCCAGCAGTTTCTGGCAGGGGACGAACACTGAAGCTTTCTTT; CDR3aa: CASSFWQGTNTEAFF
v_gene: TRBV1; len: 19; abundance: -; d_gene: -; j_gene: TRBJ2-1; CDR3nt: TGCACCAGCAGCCACTCTTTCGACAGGGAAGTTTGGTCCTACAATGAGCAGTTCTTC; CDR3aa: CTSSHSFDREVWSYNEQFF
v_gene: TRBV19; len: 15; abundance: -; d_gene: -; j_gene: TRBJ1-1; CDR3nt: TGTGCCAGTAGTAGCGGTCCGGACACGAACACTGAAGCTTTCTTT; CDR3aa: CASSSGPDTNTEAFF
v_gene: TRBV4-1; len: 16; abundance: -; d_gene: TRBD2; j_gene: TRBJ2-3; CDR3nt: TGCGCCAGCAGCCAATATAGCGGGAGGGACGCAGATACGCAGTATTTT; CDR3aa: CASSQYSGRDADTQYF
v_gene: TRBV6-4; len: 16; abundance: once; d_gene: TRBD1; j_gene: TRBJ2-7; CDR3nt: TGTGCCAGCAGTGATTTGCGGACAGGGTGGTCCTACGAGCAGTACTTC; CDR3aa: CASSDLRTGWSYEQYF
v_gene: TRBV6-1; len: 15; abundance: once; d_gene: TRBD1; j_gene: TRBJ1-1; CDR3nt: TGTGCCAGCAGTGAACAGGGGGCGGAGGTAGCTGAAGCTTTCTTT; CDR3aa: CASSEQGAEVAEAFF
v_gene: TRBV7-9; len: 18; abundance: -; d_gene: TRBD2; j_gene: TRBJ2-3; CDR3nt: TGTGCCAGCAGCTTTGGGACTAGCGGGGGACCGAGCACAAATACGCAGTATTTT; CDR3aa: CASSFGTSGGPSTNTQYF
v_gene: TRBV19; len: 20; abundance: -; d_gene: -; j_gene: TRBJ1-2; CDR3nt: TGTGCCAGTTCGATTATCGGAAGTTTCGGACAGACAAGGCTAAACTATGGCTACACCTTC; CDR3aa: CASSIIGSFGQTRLNYGYTF
v_gene: TRBV4-1; len: 17; abundance: -; d_gene: -; j_gene: TRBJ1-6; CDR3nt: TGCGCCAGCAGCCAAGATCCTTCGGGGAGCCGCCTCGTATCCCTCCACTTT; CDR3aa: CASSQDPSGSRLVSLHF
v_gene: TRBV2; len: 15; abundance: -; d_gene: TRBD2; j_gene: TRBJ2-7; CDR3nt: TGTGCCAGCCTTCCACTAGCGGGGTTTACCTACGAGCAGTACTTC; CDR3aa: CASLPLAGFTYEQYF
v_gene: TRBV6-5; len: 13; abundance: -; d_gene: -; j_gene: TRBJ1-2; CDR3nt: TGTGCCAGCAGTTACGGGCGGGCCTATGGCTACACCTTC; CDR3aa: CASSYGRAYGYTF
v_gene: TRBV4-2; len: 16; abundance: few; d_gene: -; j_gene: TRBJ1-6; CDR3nt: TGTGCCAGCAGCCCCTCGGGGGGTTGGGGTAATTCACCCCTCCACTTT; CDR3aa: CASSPSGGWGNSPLHF
v_gene: TRBV6-4; len: 13; abundance: -; d_gene: -; j_gene: TRBJ2-2; CDR3nt: TGTGCCAGCAGCACAGGAAACACCGGGGAGCTGTTTTTT; CDR3aa: CASSTGNTGELFF
v_gene: TRBV5-1; len: 14; abundance: -; d_gene: TRBD1; j_gene: TRBJ2-7; CDR3nt: TGCGCCAGCTCACTCCGGGACAGGCAGGGCGAGCAGTACTTC; CDR3aa: CASSLRDRQGEQYF
v_gene: TRBV14; len: 13; abundance: -; d_gene: -; j_gene: TRBJ1-1; CDR3nt: TGTGCCAGCAGCCCCCGGGTTTTCACTGAAGCTTTCTTT; CDR3aa: CASSPRVFTEAFF
v_gene: TRBV5-1; len: 16; abundance: -; d_gene: TRBD1; j_gene: TRBJ2-3; CDR3nt: TGCGCCAGCAGCCCTGGACAGGGGGCGGGGACAGATACGCAGTATTTT; CDR3aa: CASSPGQGAGTDTQYF
v_gene: TRBV5-1; len: 15; abundance: -; d_gene: -; j_gene: TRBJ1-1; CDR3nt: TGCGCCAGCAGCTTACTTGGCAGGGGCAACACTGAAGCTTTCTTT; CDR3aa: CASSLLGRGNTEAFF
v_gene: TRBV15; len: 15; abundance: -; d_gene: TRBD2; j_gene: TRBJ2-5; CDR3nt: TGTGCCACCAGCAAAGGACTAGCGGGAGTGGTGACCCAGTACTTC; CDR3aa: CATSKGLAGVVTQYF
v_gene: TRBV27; len: 17; abundance: -; d_gene: TRBD1; j_gene: TRBJ2-3; CDR3nt: TGTGCCAGCAGTCCGATACAATTCACAGGGGTCACAGATACGCAGTATTTT; CDR3aa: CASSPIQFTGVTDTQYF
v_gene: TRBV19; len: 12; abundance: -; d_gene: -; j_gene: TRBJ2-1; CDR3nt: TGTGCCAGTACCCTCGGGTACAATGAGCAGTTCTTC; CDR3aa: CASTLGYNEQFF
v_gene: TRBV4-3; len: 15; abundance: -; d_gene: TRBD1; j_gene: TRBJ1-6; CDR3nt: TGCGCCAGCAGCCAGTGGACAGGGGGTAATTCACCCCTCCACTTT; CDR3aa: CASSQWTGGNSPLHF
v_gene: TRBV27; len: 17; abundance: -; d_gene: TRBD1; j_gene: TRBJ1-2; CDR3nt: TGTGCCAGCAGTTCGCTCGCGGCGACAGGGGGGATCTATGGCTACACCTTC; CDR3aa: CASSSLAATGGIYGYTF
v_gene: TRBV25-1; len: 16; abundance: -; d_gene: TRBD1; j_gene: TRBJ2-6; CDR3nt: TGTGCCAGCGAAAACAGGGGAAGCTCTGGGGCCAACGTCCTGACTTTC; CDR3aa: CASENRGSSGANVLTF
v_gene: TRBV28; len: 16; abundance: -; d_gene: -; j_gene: TRBJ1-2; CDR3nt: TGTGCCAGCAGTTTATCCGACAGACAGCCCCTCTATGGCTACACCTTC; CDR3aa: CASSLSDRQPLYGYTF
v_gene: TRBV11-2; len: 17; abundance: -; d_gene: -; j_gene: TRBJ2-1; CDR3nt: TGTGCCAGCAGCTCCACTCTCGGGGGAGCCTCCTACAATGAGCAGTTCTTC; CDR3aa: CASSSTLGGASYNEQFF
v_gene: TRBV5-1; len: 16; abundance: -; d_gene: TRBD1; j_gene: TRBJ2-3; CDR3nt: TGCGCCAGCAGCCCAGCCGGGCCAGGGGGCCCAGATACGCAGTATTTT; CDR3aa: CASSPAGPGGPDTQYF
v_gene: TRBV5-5; len: 16; abundance: once; d_gene: -; j_gene: TRBJ1-5; CDR3nt: TGTGCCAGCAGCCCACGGGGAGGGACAAGCAATCAGCCCCAGCATTTT; CDR3aa: CASSPRGGTSNQPQHF
v_gene: TRBV4-3; len: 14; abundance: -; d_gene: TRBD1; j_gene: TRBJ2-3; CDR3nt: TGCGCCAGCAGTATAGGGACAGGGACAGATACGCAGTATTTT; CDR3aa: CASSIGTGTDTQYF
v_gene: TRBV6-5; len: 15; abundance: -; d_gene: -; j_gene: TRBJ1-1; CDR3nt: TGTGCCAGCAGCCGACAACAGGGAGCGAACACTGAAGCTTTCTTT; CDR3aa: CASSRQQGANTEAFF
v_gene: TRBV30; len: 14; abundance: -; d_gene: -; j_gene: TRBJ1-1; CDR3nt: TGTGCCTGGAGAAGAAGGGGAATGGACACTGAAGCTTTCTTT; CDR3aa: CAWRRRGMDTEAFF
v_gene: TRBV14; len: 15; abundance: few; d_gene: -; j_gene: TRBJ1-1; CDR3nt: TGTGCCAGCAGCCACCTTTCGGACAGGAACACTGAAGCTTTCTTT; CDR3aa: CASSHLSDRNTEAFF
v_gene: TRBV15; len: 15; abundance: -; d_gene: TRBD1; j_gene: TRBJ1-1; CDR3nt: TGTGCCACCAGCAGACTTAGGACAGGGAACACTGAAGCTTTCTTT; CDR3aa: CATSRLRTGNTEAFF
v_gene: TRBV28; len: 17; abundance: -; d_gene: TRBD2; j_gene: TRBJ2-7; CDR3nt: TGTGCCAGCAGACCTGGACTAGCGGGACCAGCTTCCTACGAGCAGTACTTC; CDR3aa: CASRPGLAGPASYEQYF
v_gene: TRBV6-5; len: 14; abundance: -; d_gene: TRBD1; j_gene: TRBJ1-2; CDR3nt: TGTGCCAGCAGTGACCTCGACAGGGTCTATGGCTACACCTTC; CDR3aa: CASSDLDRVYGYTF
v_gene: TRBV5-1; len: 14; abundance: -; d_gene: -; j_gene: TRBJ1-6; CDR3nt: TGCGCCAGCAGCTTGGGGGAGGGTAGAGGGTCCCTCCACTTT; CDR3aa: CASSLGEGRGSLHF
v_gene: TRBV19; len: 15; abundance: -; d_gene: -; j_gene: TRBJ1-1; CDR3nt: TGTGCCAGTAGTCCTCCCCGCCTGACAGGCTCTGAAGCTTTCTTT; CDR3aa: CASSPPRLTGSEAFF
v_gene: TRBV7-6; len: 12; abundance: -; d_gene: -; j_gene: TRBJ2-7; CDR3nt: TGTGCCAGCAGCTTATTCCGAGGAGGGCAGTACTTC; CDR3aa: CASSLFRGGQYF
v_gene: TRBV6-4; len: 15; abundance: -; d_gene: TRBD2; j_gene: TRBJ2-3; CDR3nt: TGTGCCAGCAGTAGAGCGGGAGGGGAGACAGATACGCAGTATTTT; CDR3aa: CASSRAGGETDTQYF
v_gene: TRBV7-6; len: 17; abundance: -; d_gene: TRBD1; j_gene: TRBJ1-3; CDR3nt: TGTGCCAGCAGCTTAGTGGGGGGACAGGTCTCTGGAAACACCATATATTTT; CDR3aa: CASSLVGGQVSGNTIYF